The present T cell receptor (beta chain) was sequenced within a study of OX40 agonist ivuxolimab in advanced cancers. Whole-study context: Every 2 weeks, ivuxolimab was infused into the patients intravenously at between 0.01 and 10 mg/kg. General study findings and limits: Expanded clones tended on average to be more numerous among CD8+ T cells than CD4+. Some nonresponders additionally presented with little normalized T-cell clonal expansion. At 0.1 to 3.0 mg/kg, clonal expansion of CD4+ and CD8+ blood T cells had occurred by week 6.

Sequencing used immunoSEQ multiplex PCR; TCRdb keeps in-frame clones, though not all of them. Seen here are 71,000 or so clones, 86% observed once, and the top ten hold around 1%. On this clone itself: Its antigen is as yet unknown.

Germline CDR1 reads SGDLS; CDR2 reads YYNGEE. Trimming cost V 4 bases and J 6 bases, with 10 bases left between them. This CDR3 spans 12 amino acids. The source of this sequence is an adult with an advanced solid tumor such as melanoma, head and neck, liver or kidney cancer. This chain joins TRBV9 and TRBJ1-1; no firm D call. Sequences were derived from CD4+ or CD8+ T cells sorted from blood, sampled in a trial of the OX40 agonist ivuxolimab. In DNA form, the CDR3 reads TGTGCCAGCAGCCCCCCCGGGGCTGAAGCTTTCTTT. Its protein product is CASSPPGAEAFF.